Below, 28 T cell receptor beta chains from the same sample are listed, as sequenced in a study of T cells of healthy individuals. TCRdb redid the calling of the 5' RACE reads with MiXCR, one entry per CDR3 protein. The sample records over 95,000 distinct CDR3 sequences, roughly a sixth being singletons. Receptor source: a human donor in good health.

This chain links TRBV4-3 with TRBJ2-3, with unresolved D. With 3 bases removed from V and 1 base from J, the gap between germline ends came to 8 bases. The CDR3 sequence is 14 residues long. Germline-derived CDR1 and CDR2 are LGHNA and YSLEER. DNA for the CDR3: TGCGCCAGCAGCCAGTCTATAGGCACAGATACGCAGTATTTT. The encoded protein is CASSQSIGTDTQYF.

The V call is TRBV9, the J call TRBJ2-5; TRBD2 aligns across 9 bases. CDR1 and CDR2 from the germline V gene are SGDLS and YYNGEE. V dropped 0 bases and J dropped 6; count of bases not matched to a gene: 3. CDR3 size: 14 residues. The CDR3 spells CASSVDSGGKTQYF. The CDR3 nucleotides are TGTGCCAGCAGCGTAGACAGCGGGGGGAAGACCCAGTACTTC.

This clonotype was observed a few times. The V gene is TRBV5-1, the J gene TRBJ1-1; the match to TRBD1 covers 8 bases. V dropped 4 bases and J dropped 1; count of bases not matched to a gene: 3. The CDR3 runs to 14 residues. Germline V CDR1 and CDR2: SGHRS, YFSETQ. Here the CDR3 DNA reads TGCGCCAGCAGCAGACAGGGGACGAACACTGAAGCTTTCTTT. It yields the protein CASSRQGTNTEAFF.

This clonotype was counted ten times or more. The V call is TRBV5-6, the J call TRBJ1-1, with D possibly TRBD1 on 5 matching bases. The CDR3 extends over 14 amino acids. The germline V gene has CDR1 SGHDT and CDR2 YYEEEE. Trimming took 2 bases from V and 4 from J, leaving 12 bases between them. CDR3 nucleotides: TGTGCCAGCAGCTTTGAGGGGATTTCCACTGAAGCTTTCTTT. Protein: CASSFEGISTEAFF.

The V call is TRBV29-1, the J call TRBJ2-7; tentative D call: TRBD1 (5 bases). Deletions cut 4 bases from V and 2 bases from J, with 12 bases between. The germline CDR1 and CDR2 sequences are SQVTM and ANQGSEA. CDR3 length: 13 residues. In nucleotides, the CDR3 is TGCAGCGTTGTAACAGGTCAGACCTACGAGCAGTACTTC. Its translation: CSVVTGQTYEQYF.

In this sample, this clonotype turned up a few times. The CDR3, as DNA: TGCGCCAGCAGCCTATGGGACAGGCCGGGTGGGTCACCCCTCCACTTT. It specifies CASSLWDRPGGSPLHF. The rearrangement joins TRBV4-1 to TRBJ1-6; 8 nucleotides match TRBD1. This CDR3 contains 16 residues. The V gene end was trimmed by 4 bases and the J gene end by 10 bases; junction bases not matched to a gene: 12. CDR1 and CDR2 from the germline V gene are MGHRA and YSYEKL.

This clonotype has at least ten counts. CDR3 loop: CASSASGHISGTEAFF. CDR3 nucleotides: TGTGCCAGCAGCGCGTCCGGACATATCTCGGGAACTGAAGCTTTCTTT. The chain carries TRBV7-9 and TRBJ1-1; D is possibly TRBD1 (5 bases). Germline V gene sequence: CDR1 SEHNR, CDR2 FQNEAQ (reference sequence). Between the trimmed V and J ends, which lost 5 bases and 5 bases, there was a span of 21 bases. The CDR3 spans 16 residues.

This chain connects TRBV7-3 to TRBJ1-5, with D possibly matching TRBD1 (6 bases). The CDR3 is 20 residues long. Germline CDR1 SGHTA, CDR2 FQGTGA. The V gene lost 1 base and the J gene lost 0 bases, with 22 bases spanning the gap. CDR3 DNA: TGTGCCAGCAGCTTAAACCATCTCGGGGGGCGAGTGAATAGCAATCAGCCCCAGCATTTT. Translated, it gives CASSLNHLGGRVNSNQPQHF.

This clonotype was counted ten times or more. The genes are TRBV6-6 and TRBJ2-5; possible D gene TRBD2, 5 bases. Germline CDR1 and CDR2: MNHNY and SVGAGI (reference sequence). The germline V and J ends were trimmed by 5 bases and 2 bases, with 6 bases remaining between them. The CDR3 has 12 residues. The CDR3 spells CASSPGQETQYF. In nucleotides, the CDR3 is TGTGCCAGCAGTCCGGGACAAGAGACCCAGTACTTC.

The V and J genes are TRBV20-1 and TRBJ2-1; D may be TRBD2 (5 bases). Trimming took off 7 bases at V and 3 bases at J, with 22 bases between the two ends. Germline V gene sequence: CDR1 DFQATT, CDR2 SNEGSKA (reference sequence). There are 16 residues in the CDR3. CDR3 nucleotide sequence: TGCAGTGTCCCATTCCGGGAACCTACTTACTACAATGAGCAGTTCTTC. Encoded protein: CSVPFREPTYYNEQFF.

This clonotype has at least ten counts. This chain uses TRBV2 with TRBJ2-7; TRBD1 is a possible D gene (6 bases). The germline V gene encodes CDR1 SNHLY and CDR2 FYNNEI. This CDR3 region has 16 residues. Trimming took 3 bases from V and 0 from J, leaving 15 bases between them. The DNA for the CDR3 is TGTGCCAGCAGTGAGGTCAGGGGTTATCGCTCCTACGAGCAGTACTTC. Encoded protein: CASSEVRGYRSYEQYF.

At least ten counts were recorded for this clonotype. V usage is TRBV28 and J usage is TRBJ2-3, with a tentative D call TRBD2 (6 bases). Trimming stripped 4 bases from V and 0 bases from J, with 20 bases between. The CDR3 is 18 amino acids. The V gene's germline CDR1 is MDHEN and CDR2 SYDVKM. CDR3 sequence reads: CASSSPSSARTSTDTQYF. The CDR3 region has the DNA TGTGCCAGCAGTTCCCCTTCTAGCGCCCGGACCAGCACAGATACGCAGTATTTT.

This clonotype was observed a few times. J is TRBJ2-5 and V is TRBV20-1; 9 positions agree with TRBD2. CDR1 is DFQATT and CDR2 is SNEGSKA in the germline V gene (reference sequence). V was clipped by 4 bases and J by 4 bases; unmatched bases: 4. CDR3 length: 13 amino acids. The CDR3 region has the DNA TGCAGTGCTACTAGCGGGATCATAGAGACCCAGTACTTC. Protein product: CSATSGIIETQYF.

In its sample, this clonotype was seen many times. The CDR3 loop is CASRFWVLGYTF. The CDR3 coding sequence is TGTGCCAGCAGATTCTGGGTACTTGGCTACACCTTC. V usage is TRBV28 and J usage is TRBJ1-2; D is undetermined. Germline loops: CDR1 MDHEN, CDR2 SYDVKM. V was clipped by 6 bases and J by 7 bases, with 12 bases between them. The CDR3 loop spans 12 amino acids.

The chain employs TRBV7-2 and TRBJ2-3, with unresolved D. Germline values: CDR1 SGHTA, CDR2 FQGNSA. Trimming removed 1 base from V and 0 bases from J, with 11 bases in between. The CDR3 consists of 16 residues. CDR3 amino acids: CASSLEANPSTDTQYF. The CDR3 DNA follows: TGTGCCAGCAGCTTAGAGGCTAACCCTAGCACAGATACGCAGTATTTT.

This clonotype was seen repeatedly, ten times or more. The chain couples TRBV2 to TRBJ2-7, with D perhaps TRBD1 or TRBD2 (5 bases each). CDR1 is SNHLY and CDR2 is FYNNEI in the germline V gene. The CDR3 covers 11 residues. V was trimmed by 6 bases and J by 4 bases, leaving 7 bases between them. CDR3 bases: TGTGCCAGCAGGGGGGTATACGAGCAGTACTTC. Protein: CASRGVYEQYF.

This clonotype was found a few times. The chain employs TRBV4-3 and TRBJ2-4, with D perhaps TRBD2 (7 bases). Germline V gives CDR1 LGHNA, CDR2 YSLEER. The CDR3 spans 17 residues. Between the trimmed V and J ends, which lost 0 bases and 4 bases, there was a span of 16 bases. The CDR3 DNA reads as TGCGCCAGCAGCCAAGACCGAGGGGGGGGCTGGAAAAACATTCAGTACTTC. The encoded protein is CASSQDRGGGWKNIQYF.

This clonotype was observed once. The chain couples TRBV4-3 to TRBJ1-6; tentatively, D is TRBD1 (5 bases). V lost 1 base, J lost 9 bases, and 10 bases lay in between. The CDR3 has 14 amino acids. Germline V gene sequence: CDR1 LGHNA, CDR2 YSLEER. For the CDR3, the DNA is TGCGCCAGCAGCCAAGGAGGGGTTTCTTCACCCCTCCACTTT. It translates to CASSQGGVSSPLHF.

V gene TRBV7-2 combines with J gene TRBJ2-1, with 7 bases lining up with TRBD1. V dropped 3 bases and J dropped 1; count of bases not matched to a gene: 3. There are 15 residues in the CDR3. The germline V gene encodes CDR1 SGHTA and CDR2 FQGNSA. CDR3 loop: CASSLTGMSYNEQFF. For the CDR3, the DNA is TGTGCCAGCAGCTTGACAGGGATGTCCTACAATGAGCAGTTCTTC.

This clonotype has more than one count but fewer than ten. This rearrangement joins TRBV28 to TRBJ2-1; 9 nucleotides match TRBD1. The CDR3 runs 16 residues. Germline V gene lookup returns CDR1 MDHEN and CDR2 SYDVKM. Unmatched junction bases numbered 7, after V lost 5 bases and J lost 2 bases. CDR3 protein: CASSPPRDRAYNEQFF. The CDR3 DNA reads as TGTGCCAGCAGTCCCCCCCGGGACAGGGCCTACAATGAGCAGTTCTTC.

Remarks on this clonotype: Being one base from a much bigger clone, this may be a read error. The genes are TRBV27 and TRBJ2-3; the match to TRBD1 covers 9 bases. The CDR3 is 15 amino acids. After removal of 5 bases from V and 2 bases from J, the junction contained 5 bases not matched to a gene. CDR1 and CDR2 from the germline V gene are MNHEY and SMNVEV (reference sequence). The CDR3 bases are TGTGCCAGCAGTCGATGGACAGGGGTCACAGATACGCAGTATTTT. Protein sequence: CASSRWTGVTDTQYF.

In this sample, this clonotype turned up a few times. The V call is TRBV29-1, the J call TRBJ1-5; tentatively, D is TRBD1 (6 bases). This CDR3 region has 13 residues. Per germline, CDR1 SQVTM and CDR2 ANQGSEA. The V end lost 6 bases, the J end lost 2 bases, and 11 bases lay between the germline ends. CDR3 region: CSVASGGNQPQHF. The CDR3 nucleotides read TGCAGCGTCGCCTCAGGGGGCAATCAGCCCCAGCATTTT.

This clonotype was observed at least ten times. The J gene is TRBJ2-1, the V gene TRBV24-1, with a possible D match to TRBD2 (6 bases). This CDR3 has 16 residues. V was cut by 1 base and J by 7 bases, with 16 bases left in between. The germline V gene encodes CDR1 KGHDR and CDR2 SFDVKD. The CDR3 DNA sequence: TGTGCCACCAGTGATTTAAAGGGAGGACATGGGAATGAGCAGTTCTTC. Protein product: CATSDLKGGHGNEQFF.

This clonotype was seen ten or more times. This chain connects TRBV29-1 to TRBJ2-7, with D possibly called TRBD1 or TRBD2 (6 bases each). The CDR3 is 15 amino acids. Germline-derived CDR1 and CDR2 are SQVTM and ANQGSEA. V gave up 7 bases and J gave up 4 bases, with 23 bases separating them. In DNA form, the CDR3 reads TGCAGCGCCCGGGGGCTGTCCGCCTATCCTTACGAGCAGTACTTC. Protein sequence: CSARGLSAYPYEQYF.

The V gene is TRBV7-8, the J gene TRBJ2-3; the D is unclear. V gave up 6 bases and J gave up 6 bases, with 10 bases separating them. Germline CDR1 SGHVS, CDR2 FQNEAQ. The CDR3 is made up of 12 amino acids. CDR3 protein: CASSPLRDTQYF. The CDR3 DNA follows: TGTGCCAGCAGTCCGTTGCGCGATACGCAGTATTTT. Complete variable domain (other parts from reference TRBV7-8 and TRBJ2-3): GAGVSQSPRYKVAKRGQDVALRCDPISGHVSLFWYQQALGQGPEFLTYFQNEAQLDKSGLPSDRFFAERPEGSVSTLKIQRTQQEDSAVYLCASSPLRDTQYFGPGTRLTVL.

This clonotype turned up a few times. Here the CDR3 DNA reads TGTGCCAGCTCTCTTGAAGCCCAAGAGACCCAGTACTTC. Translating gives CASSLEAQETQYF. V and J are TRBV2 and TRBJ2-5; D gene ambiguous. This CDR3 spans 13 amino acids. Germline V CDR1 and CDR2: SNHLY, FYNNEI. Trimming took off 8 bases at V and 1 base at J, with 11 bases between the two ends. Together with reference TRBV2 and TRBJ2-5, the CDR3 gives the full variable domain: EPEVTQTPSHQVTQMGQEVILRCVPISNHLYFYWYRQILGQKVEFLVSFYNNEISEKSEIFDDQFSVERPDGSNFTLKIRSTKLEDSAMYFCASSLEAQETQYFGPGTRLLVL.

This clonotype was seen many times. The chain employs TRBV20-1 and TRBJ2-2, with 14 nucleotides matching TRBD2. With 5 bases clipped from V and 8 bases from J, the junction kept 7 bases outside the gene matches. The CDR3 length is 15 residues. The germline V gene encodes CDR1 DFQATT and CDR2 SNEGSKA (reference sequence). The CDR3 DNA sequence: TGCAGTGCTCTCCGGACTAGCGGGAGGAGTGGGGAGCTGTTTTTT. Translated, it gives CSALRTSGRSGELFF.

This clonotype showed up many times. The chain carries TRBV27 and TRBJ1-5; D gene uncertain. Per the germline V gene, CDR1 is MNHEY and CDR2 is SMNVEV (reference sequence). Trimming shortened V by 6 bases and J by 0 bases, and 12 bases separated the two germline ends. The CDR3 loop spans 15 amino acids. In DNA form, the CDR3 reads TGTGCCAGCAGGGGGATGAGCCTTAGCAATCAGCCCCAGCATTTT. Translation: CASRGMSLSNQPQHF.